This record concerns one TCR beta chain sequence. The method was immunoSEQ multiplex PCR; TCRdb's version includes in-frame clones alone and lacks a portion of them. Altogether some 340,000 clones are present, 85% being singletons, with the ten largest covering roughly 3.4%. This CDR3 contains 14 residues. Trimming took off 1 base at V and 5 bases at J, with 12 bases between the two ends. Germline V gives CDR1 LGHDT, CDR2 YNNKEL (reference sequence). This sample stems from a study of blood T cell repertoires in COVID-19. The genes are TRBV3-1 (or the pseudogene TRBV3-2) and TRBJ2-7, with D unresolved. This clonotype was sampled from a woman aged 18-29 years with acute or convalescent COVID-19. Source material: peripheral blood. As DNA, the CDR3 is TGTGCCAGCAGCCAAGTTTCTAGTATTGACGAGCAGTACTTC. It yields the protein CASSQVSSIDEQYF.